This T cell receptor beta chain was observed in a study of chemoradiotherapy in HPV16-positive cancers. Comment on this clone: What it recognizes is unknown.

CDR1 and CDR2 (germline): MGHRA, YSYEKL. Trimming removed 0 bases at V and 3 bases at J, with 6 bases between. CDR3 length: 15 residues. Here immunoSEQ multiplex PCR was the method, and the copy in TCRdb shows in-frame clones only, minus some. The sample has some 32,000 clones; 89% are singletons. Over chemoradiotherapy, repertoires were sampled more than once. Study-level findings and limits: For HPV16-positive patients, expanding HPV-responsive T cells associated with longer recurrence-free survival. Candidate HPV-specific clones and E7-related TCR motifs grew in tumor during treatment. HPV-specific T cells were functionally defined from only a couple of HPV16-positive patients.

The sequence was obtained from a human donor with HPV-associated anogenital cancer. The source was blood, collected from a patient who underwent chemoradiotherapy. V usage is TRBV4-1 and J usage is TRBJ2-6; D is unresolved. The CDR3 spells CASSQEGYGANVLTF. DNA of the CDR3: TGCGCCAGCAGCCAAGAGGGATATGGGGCCAACGTCCTGACTTTC.